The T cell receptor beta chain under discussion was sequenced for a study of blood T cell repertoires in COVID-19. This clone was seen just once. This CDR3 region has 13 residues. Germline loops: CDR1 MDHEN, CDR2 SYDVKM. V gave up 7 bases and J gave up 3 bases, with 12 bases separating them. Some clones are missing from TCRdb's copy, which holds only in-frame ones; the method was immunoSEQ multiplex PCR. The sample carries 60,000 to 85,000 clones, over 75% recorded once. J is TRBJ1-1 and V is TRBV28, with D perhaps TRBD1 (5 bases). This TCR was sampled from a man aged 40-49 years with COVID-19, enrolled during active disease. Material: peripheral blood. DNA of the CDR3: TGTGCCAGCACCCGGGGGGGGGACACTGAAGCTTTCTTT. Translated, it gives CASTRGGDTEAFF.